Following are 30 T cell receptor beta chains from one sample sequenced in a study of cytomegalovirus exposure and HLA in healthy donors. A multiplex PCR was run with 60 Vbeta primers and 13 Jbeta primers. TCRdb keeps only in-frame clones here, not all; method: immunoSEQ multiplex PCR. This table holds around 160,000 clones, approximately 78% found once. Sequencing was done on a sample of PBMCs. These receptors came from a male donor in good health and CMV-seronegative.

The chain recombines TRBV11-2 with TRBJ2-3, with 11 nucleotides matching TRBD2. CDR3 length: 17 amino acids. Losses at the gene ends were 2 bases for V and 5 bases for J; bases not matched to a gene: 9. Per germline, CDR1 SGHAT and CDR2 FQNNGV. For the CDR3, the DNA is TGTGCCAGCAGCTTAAGGAGGCTAGCGGGGGGTGGAGATACGCAGTATTTT. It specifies CASSLRRLAGGGDTQYF.

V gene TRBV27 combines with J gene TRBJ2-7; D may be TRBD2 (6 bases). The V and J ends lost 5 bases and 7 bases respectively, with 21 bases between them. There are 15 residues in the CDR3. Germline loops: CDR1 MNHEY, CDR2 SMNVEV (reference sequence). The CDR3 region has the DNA TGTGCCAGCAGTATGAGCGGGCCTCAGATAGGGGAGCAGTACTTC. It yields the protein CASSMSGPQIGEQYF.

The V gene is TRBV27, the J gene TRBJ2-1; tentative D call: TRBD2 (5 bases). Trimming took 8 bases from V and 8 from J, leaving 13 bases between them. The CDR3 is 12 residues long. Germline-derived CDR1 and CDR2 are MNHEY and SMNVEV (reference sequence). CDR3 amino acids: CASGPYGDEQFF. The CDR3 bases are TGTGCCAGCGGGCCCTACGGGGATGAGCAGTTCTTC.

CDR3 DNA: TGTGCCAGCAGCTCGGGGGTTTTGACGGGAACCTACGAGCAGTACTTC. Its protein is CASSSGVLTGTYEQYF. The chain employs TRBV5-8 and TRBJ2-7; possible D gene TRBD2, 6 bases. This CDR3 is 16 amino acids long. Germline CDR1 reads SGHTS; CDR2 reads YDEGEE. V was trimmed by 3 bases and J by 2 bases, leaving 18 bases between them.

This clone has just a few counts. This CDR3 is CATSPQKGTGAYEQYF. The CDR3 DNA reads TGTGCCACCAGCCCCCAAAAGGGGACTGGAGCCTACGAGCAGTACTTC. The chain employs TRBV15 and TRBJ2-7, with D possibly TRBD2 on 6 matching bases. The CDR3 covers 16 residues. V was pared by 5 bases and J by 2 bases, with 19 bases between. The V gene's germline CDR1 is LNHNV and CDR2 YYDKDF (reference sequence).

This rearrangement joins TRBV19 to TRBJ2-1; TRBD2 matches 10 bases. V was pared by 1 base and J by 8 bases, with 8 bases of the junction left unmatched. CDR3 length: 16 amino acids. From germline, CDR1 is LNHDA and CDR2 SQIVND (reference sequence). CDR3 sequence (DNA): TGTGCCAGTAGTATAGGGCAGCGGGGGGGCATCGATGAGCAGTTCTTC. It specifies CASSIGQRGGIDEQFF.

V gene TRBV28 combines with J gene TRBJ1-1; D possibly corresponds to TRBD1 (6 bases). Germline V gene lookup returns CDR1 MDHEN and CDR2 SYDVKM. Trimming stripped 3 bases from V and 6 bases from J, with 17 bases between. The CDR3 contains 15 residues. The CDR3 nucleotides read TGTGCCAGCAGTTTCGGTGGTGGGGGCCGCGCTGAAGCTTTCTTT. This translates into CASSFGGGGRAEAFF.

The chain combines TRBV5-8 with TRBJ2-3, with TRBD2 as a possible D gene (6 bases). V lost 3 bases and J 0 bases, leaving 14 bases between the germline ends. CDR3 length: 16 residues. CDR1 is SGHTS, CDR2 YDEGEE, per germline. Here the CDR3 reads CASSWDFGRSTDTQYF. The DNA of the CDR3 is TGTGCCAGCAGCTGGGACTTTGGAAGGAGCACAGATACGCAGTATTTT.

This chain's CDR3 is CASSTWTGEDIQYF. The CDR3, as DNA: TGTGCCAGTAGTACGTGGACAGGGGAGGACATTCAGTACTTC. V and J are TRBV19 and TRBJ2-4; TRBD1 aligns across 9 bases. V lost 4 bases and J lost 8; bases outside the gene matches: 6. The germline V gene has CDR1 LNHDA and CDR2 SQIVND (reference sequence). This CDR3 is 14 amino acids long.

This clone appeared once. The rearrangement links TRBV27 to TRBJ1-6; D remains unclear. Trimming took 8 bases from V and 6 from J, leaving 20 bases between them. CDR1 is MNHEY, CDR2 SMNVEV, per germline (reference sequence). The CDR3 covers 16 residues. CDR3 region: CASAPSSGGGNSPLHF. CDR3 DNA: TGTGCCAGCGCCCCCTCGTCGGGAGGTGGTAATTCACCCCTCCACTTT.

The CDR3 loop reads CASSLLISHEQYF. CDR3 sequence (DNA): TGTGCCAGCAGTTTACTAATTAGCCACGAGCAGTACTTC. The chain uses TRBV27 and TRBJ2-7; unclear D gene. Germline V gene lookup returns CDR1 MNHEY and CDR2 SMNVEV (reference sequence). Between the trimmed V and J ends, which lost 2 bases and 5 bases, there was a span of 10 bases. This CDR3 contains 13 residues.

The CDR3 reads CASSVGLVRANVLTF. CDR3 sequence (DNA): TGTGCCAGCAGCGTAGGACTAGTTAGGGCCAACGTCCTGACTTTC. The chain is built from TRBV9 and TRBJ2-6, with D perhaps TRBD2 (6 bases). The CDR3 length is 15 residues. Trimming left V 0 bases short and J 5 bases short, with 9 bases between. Per germline, CDR1 SGDLS and CDR2 YYNGEE.

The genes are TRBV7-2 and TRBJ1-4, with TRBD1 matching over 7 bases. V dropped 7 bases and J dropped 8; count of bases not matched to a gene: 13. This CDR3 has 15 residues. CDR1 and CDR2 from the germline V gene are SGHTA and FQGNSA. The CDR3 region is CASKPFGQENEKLFF. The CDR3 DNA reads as TGTGCCAGCAAGCCCTTCGGACAGGAAAACGAAAAACTGTTTTTT.

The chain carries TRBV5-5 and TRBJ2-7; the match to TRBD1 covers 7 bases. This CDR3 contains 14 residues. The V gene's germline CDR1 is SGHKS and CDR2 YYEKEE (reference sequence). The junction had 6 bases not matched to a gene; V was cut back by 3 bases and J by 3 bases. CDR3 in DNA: TGTGCCAGCAGCTCAGAGGACAGGTACTACGAGCAGTACTTC. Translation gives CASSSEDRYYEQYF.

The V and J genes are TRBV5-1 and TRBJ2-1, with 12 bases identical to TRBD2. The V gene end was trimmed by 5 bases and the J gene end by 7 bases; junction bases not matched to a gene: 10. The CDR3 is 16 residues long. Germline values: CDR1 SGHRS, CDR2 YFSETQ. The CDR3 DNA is TGCGCCAGCAGTTTCGCGACTAGCGGGAGTCCAAATGAGCAGTTCTTC. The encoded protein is CASSFATSGSPNEQFF.

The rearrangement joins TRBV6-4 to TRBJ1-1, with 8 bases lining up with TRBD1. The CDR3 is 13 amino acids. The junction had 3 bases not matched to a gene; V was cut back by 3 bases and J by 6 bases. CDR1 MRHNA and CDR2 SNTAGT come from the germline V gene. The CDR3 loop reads CASSEQGGSEAFF. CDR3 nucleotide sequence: TGTGCCAGCAGTGAACAGGGGGGTTCTGAAGCTTTCTTT.

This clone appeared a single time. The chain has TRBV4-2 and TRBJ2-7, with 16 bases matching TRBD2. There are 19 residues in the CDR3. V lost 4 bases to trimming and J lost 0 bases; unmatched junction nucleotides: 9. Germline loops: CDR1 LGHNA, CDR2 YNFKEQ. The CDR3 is CASSPWGLAGGRSSYEQYF. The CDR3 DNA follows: TGTGCCAGCAGCCCGTGGGGACTAGCGGGAGGGCGGAGCTCCTACGAGCAGTACTTC.

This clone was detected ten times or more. CDR3 sequence (DNA): TGTGCCAGCAGTGTTGGGACACCCTACGAGCAGTACTTC. It specifies CASSVGTPYEQYF. This chain links TRBV25-1 with TRBJ2-7, with D possibly being TRBD1 (6 bases). The CDR3 has 13 amino acids. Trimming took 4 bases from V and 2 from J, leaving 9 bases between them. Germline V gene data show CDR1 as MGHDK and CDR2 as SYGVNS.

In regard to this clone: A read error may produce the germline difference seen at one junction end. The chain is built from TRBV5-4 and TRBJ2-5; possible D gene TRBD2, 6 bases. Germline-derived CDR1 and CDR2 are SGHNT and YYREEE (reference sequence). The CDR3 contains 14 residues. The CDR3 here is CASSLPGTGETPYF. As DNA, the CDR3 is TGTGCCAGCAGCTTGCCAGGGACGGGAGAGACCCCGTACTTC.

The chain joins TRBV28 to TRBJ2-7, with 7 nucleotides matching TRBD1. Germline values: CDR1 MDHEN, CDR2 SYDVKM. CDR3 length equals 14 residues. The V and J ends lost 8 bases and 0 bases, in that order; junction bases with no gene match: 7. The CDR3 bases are TGTGCCAGCTTGGTGGCAGGGGGCTCCTACGAGCAGTACTTC. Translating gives CASLVAGGSYEQYF.

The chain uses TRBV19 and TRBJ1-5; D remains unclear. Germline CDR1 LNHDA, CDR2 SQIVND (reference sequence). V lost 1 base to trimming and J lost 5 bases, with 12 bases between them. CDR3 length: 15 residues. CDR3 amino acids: CASSIVGLSDQPQHF. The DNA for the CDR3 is TGTGCCAGTAGTATAGTAGGTCTCAGCGATCAGCCCCAGCATTTT.

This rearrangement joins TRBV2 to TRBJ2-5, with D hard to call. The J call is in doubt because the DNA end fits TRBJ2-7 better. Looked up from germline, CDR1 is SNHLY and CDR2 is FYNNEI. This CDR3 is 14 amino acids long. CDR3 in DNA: TGTGCCAGCAGTGAAGCCCTCCACGCTTACGAGCAGTACTTC. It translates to CASSEALHAYEQYF.

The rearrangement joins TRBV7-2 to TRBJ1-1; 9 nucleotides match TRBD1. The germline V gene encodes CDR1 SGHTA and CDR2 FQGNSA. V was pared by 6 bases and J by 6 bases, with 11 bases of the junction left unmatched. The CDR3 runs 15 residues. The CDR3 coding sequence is TGTGCCAGCAGGTTCGCCGGGACAGGGAATTCTGAAGCTTTCTTT. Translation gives CASRFAGTGNSEAFF.

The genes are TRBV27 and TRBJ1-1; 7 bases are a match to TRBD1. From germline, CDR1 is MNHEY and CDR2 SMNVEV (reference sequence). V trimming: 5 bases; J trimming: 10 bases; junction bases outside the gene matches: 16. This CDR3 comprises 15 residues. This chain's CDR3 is CASSIGGPGPGGAFF. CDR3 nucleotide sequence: TGTGCCAGCAGTATAGGGGGCCCAGGCCCCGGGGGAGCTTTCTTT.

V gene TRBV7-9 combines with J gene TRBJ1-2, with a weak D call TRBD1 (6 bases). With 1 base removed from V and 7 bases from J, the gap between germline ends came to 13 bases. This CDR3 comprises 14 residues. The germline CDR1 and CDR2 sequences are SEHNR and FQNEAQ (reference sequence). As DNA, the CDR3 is TGTGCCAGCAGCTTAGGAGGGGGAAATGTTGGCTACACCTTC. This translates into CASSLGGGNVGYTF.

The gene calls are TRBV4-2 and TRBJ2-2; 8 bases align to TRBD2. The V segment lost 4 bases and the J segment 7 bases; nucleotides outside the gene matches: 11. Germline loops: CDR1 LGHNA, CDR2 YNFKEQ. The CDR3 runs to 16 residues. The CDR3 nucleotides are TGTGCCAGCAGCCTGGGGGGAGCGGGAGCGGTCGGGGAGCTGTTTTTT. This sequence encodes CASSLGGAGAVGELFF.

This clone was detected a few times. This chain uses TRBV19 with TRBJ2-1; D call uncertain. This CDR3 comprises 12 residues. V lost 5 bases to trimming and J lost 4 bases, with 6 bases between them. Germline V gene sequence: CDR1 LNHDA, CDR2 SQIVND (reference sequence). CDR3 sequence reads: CASSLRYNEQFF. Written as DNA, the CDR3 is TGTGCCAGTAGTTTGAGATACAATGAGCAGTTCTTC.

The CDR3 loop reads CASSANRGISGNTIYF. In DNA, the CDR3 is TGTGCCAGCTCAGCTAACAGGGGGATCTCTGGAAACACCATATATTTT. The genes are TRBV18 and TRBJ1-3; 8 bases map to TRBD1. Germline V gene data show CDR1 as KGHSH and CDR2 as LQKENI. Trimming cost V 5 bases and J 0 bases; bases outside gene matches: 6. This CDR3 contains 16 residues.

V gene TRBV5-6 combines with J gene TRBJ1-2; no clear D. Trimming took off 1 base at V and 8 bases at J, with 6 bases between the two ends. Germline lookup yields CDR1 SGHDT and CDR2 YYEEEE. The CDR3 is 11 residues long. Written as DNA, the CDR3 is TGTGCCAGCAGCTTGACGGGGGGCTACACCTTC. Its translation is CASSLTGGYTF.

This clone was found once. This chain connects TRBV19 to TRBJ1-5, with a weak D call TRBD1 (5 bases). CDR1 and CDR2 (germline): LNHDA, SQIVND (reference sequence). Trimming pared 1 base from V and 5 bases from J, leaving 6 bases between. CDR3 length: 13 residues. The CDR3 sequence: CASSIAGYQPQHF. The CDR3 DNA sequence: TGTGCCAGTAGTATAGCAGGGTATCAGCCCCAGCATTTT.